This TCR beta chain was profiled in a study of CD8+ T cells in alopecia areata (dated by TCRdb to the late 2010s). Background on the whole study: Treated patients were enrolled in an open-label pilot trial of oral tofacitinib, 5 to 10 mg twice daily, for moderate-to-severe alopecia areata. Patients stayed on tofacitinib for 6 to 18 months and then had 6 months of follow-up off drug so that delayed response and recurrence could be assessed. Disease severity in treated patients was measured with the SALT score, which quantifies the percentage of affected scalp surface area. To study T cell clonal expansion in alopecia areata, the researchers applied high-throughput TCRbeta sequencing to both the C3H/HeJ mouse model and human patients. Human TCRbeta sequencing covered scalp tissue and sorted CD4+ and CD8+ peripheral blood T cells from patchy and totalis/universalis alopecia areata patients and healthy controls. Tofacitinib-treated patients had biopsies at baseline and at 4 and 24 weeks of treatment, with a later scalp biopsy in several patients. Scalp clonality was compared across normal scalp (n=4), patchy alopecia areata scalp (n=8), and alopecia totalis/universalis scalp (n=8). RNA was extracted with the PAXgene miRNA kit for fixed scalp, the miRNeasy kit for PBMCs, and the RNeasy kit for mouse skin. Amplification of TCRbeta CDR3 regions was done by immunoSEQ multiplex PCR using 35 Vbeta forward primers and 13 Jbeta reverse primers. Beyond this particular receptor, the publication reports: Lesional scalp, especially in alopecia totalis/universalis, showed higher clonality and more expanded CD8+ clones than normal scalp, suggesting antigenic drive. Unlike mouse skin, where gammadelta T cells dominate, normal human skin contains resident alphabeta T cells that get sequenced too, which complicates analysis of the scalp TCR repertoire. During tofacitinib treatment, many expanded lesional clones remained in scalp and blood, and this persistence may partly explain relapse after treatment is stopped. Compared with mice, TCR sequences shared between patients were less clear, possibly partly because of HLA diversity across the patient population. Because the treated cohort was small and had just a single nonresponder, larger studies are needed to establish links between baseline CD8+ expansion and response. Scalp clonality and the number of expanded CD8+ clones among the top 100 scalp clones were significantly decreased by tofacitinib.

Library construction relied on the immunoSEQ multiplex PCR assay. RNA was extracted from all samples and reverse transcribed into cDNA, which served as template for TCR sequencing. SuperScript III was used for first-strand cDNA synthesis, primed with a 2:1 mix of oligo-dT and random hexamers. A synthetic immune receptor repertoire was used to assess amplification bias, and residual bias was removed computationally. The paper's data handling went like this. Raw reads were preprocessed for error removal, and CDR3 was defined according to IMGT conventions as running from the conserved cysteine to phenylalanine. Clonality was computed by normalizing Shannon entropy by log2 of the number of productive unique TCRs and subtracting the result from 1. CD4 or CD8 identity of scalp clones was inferred by cross-referencing scalp TCRbeta sequences with sorted blood CD4 and CD8 repertoires. What TCRdb holds here is the immuneACCESS table cut down to in-frame rearrangements. Part of the clones is not present; checked against another copy, under half of the missing clones reflect an unresolved V gene, and the others are unexplained. V and J calls plus clone size are reproduced from that table; the DNA served to infer D and trimming. This sample is represented by 150,000 to 200,000 clones; just under 65% of them were singletons. Roughly 1.3% of the sample is held by the ten biggest clonotypes.

In the paper's terms, the treatment or condition label means: oral pan-JAK inhibitor, 5-10 mg twice daily. Lesional scalp punch biopsies and peripheral blood were obtained from alopecia areata patients. PBMCs were isolated by density centrifugation and stained for CD3, CD4 and CD8, and CD4+ and CD8+ T cells were sorted on a FACSAria. As to this clone: Its cognate antigen has yet to be identified. The sample holds no much larger clone one base away, and base qualities are not on file.

The cysteine opens and the phenylalanine closes a CDR3 of 20 amino acids. CDR3 DNA only is kept here, 60 bases in frame from base 1. From a lookup of the germline V gene, CDR1 and CDR2 are SGHVS and FQNEAQ. Relative to germline, V is missing 6 bases and J is missing 0 bases, with 12 bases of the junction outside any gene match. The sequencing here drew on CD4+ T cells sorted from blood, taken around week 50, from a patient treated with tofacitinib. Recombination connected TRBV7-8 to TRBJ2-1; the central 15 bases match TRBD2. This TCR came from a human donor with alopecia areata. The CDR3 loop reads CASRNEGTSGGKSSYNEQFF. DNA sequence: TGTGCCAGCAGGAATGAGGGGACTAGCGGGGGGAAAAGCTCCTACAATGAGCAGTTCTTC.